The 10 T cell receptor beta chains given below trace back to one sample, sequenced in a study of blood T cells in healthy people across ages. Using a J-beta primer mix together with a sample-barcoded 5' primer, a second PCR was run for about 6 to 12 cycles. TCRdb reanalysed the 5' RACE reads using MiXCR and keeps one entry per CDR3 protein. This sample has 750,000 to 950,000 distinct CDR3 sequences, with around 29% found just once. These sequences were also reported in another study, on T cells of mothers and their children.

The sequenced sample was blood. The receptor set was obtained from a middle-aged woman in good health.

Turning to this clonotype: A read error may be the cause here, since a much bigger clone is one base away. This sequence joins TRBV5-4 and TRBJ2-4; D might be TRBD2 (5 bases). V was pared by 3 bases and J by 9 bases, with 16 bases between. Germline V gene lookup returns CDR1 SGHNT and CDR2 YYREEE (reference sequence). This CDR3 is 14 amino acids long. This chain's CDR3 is CASSCPGSEVIQYF. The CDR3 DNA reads TGTGCCAGCAGCTGTCCGGGTTCGGAGGTCATTCAGTACTTC. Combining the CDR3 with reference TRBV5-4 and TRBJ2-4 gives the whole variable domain ETGVTQSPTHLIKTRGQQVTLRCSSQSGHNTVSWYQQALGQGPQFIFQYYREEENGRGNFPPRFSGLQFPNYSSELNVNALELDDSALYLCASSCPGSEVIQYFGAGTRLSVL.

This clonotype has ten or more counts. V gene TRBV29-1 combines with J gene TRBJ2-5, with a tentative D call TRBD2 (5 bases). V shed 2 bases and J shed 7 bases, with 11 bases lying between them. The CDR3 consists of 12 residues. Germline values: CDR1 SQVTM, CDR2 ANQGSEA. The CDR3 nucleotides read TGCAGCGTTGAAAGGACCGAGGGGACCCAGTACTTC. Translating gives CSVERTEGTQYF.

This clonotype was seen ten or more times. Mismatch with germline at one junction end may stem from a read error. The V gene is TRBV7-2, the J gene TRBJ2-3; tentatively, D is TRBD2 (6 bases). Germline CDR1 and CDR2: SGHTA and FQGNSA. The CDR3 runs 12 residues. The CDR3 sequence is CASSLGRDTQYF. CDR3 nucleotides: TGTGCCAGCAGTTTAGGGAGGGATACGCAGTATTTT.

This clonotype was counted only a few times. CDR3 sequence (DNA): TGTGCCAGCAGCCCTGGACAGGGAGGTCGCGAAAAACTGTTTTTT. Translated: CASSPGQGGREKLFF. The genes are TRBV7-2 and TRBJ1-4, with 8 nucleotides matching TRBD1. Germline V gene lookup returns CDR1 SGHTA and CDR2 FQGNSA. CDR3 length: 15 residues. V shed 5 bases and J 8 bases; nucleotides not matched to a gene: 10.

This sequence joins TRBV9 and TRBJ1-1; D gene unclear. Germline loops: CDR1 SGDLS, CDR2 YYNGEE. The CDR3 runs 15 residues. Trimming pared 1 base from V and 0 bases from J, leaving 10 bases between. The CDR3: CASSVQDRMNTEAFF. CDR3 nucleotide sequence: TGTGCCAGCAGCGTACAGGATCGTATGAACACTGAAGCTTTCTTT. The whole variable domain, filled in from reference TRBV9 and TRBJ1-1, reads DSGVTQTPKHLITATGQRVTLRCSPRSGDLSVYWYQQSLDQGLQFLIQYYNGEERAKGNILERFSAQQFPDLHSELNLSSLELGDSALYFCASSVQDRMNTEAFFGQGTRLTVV.

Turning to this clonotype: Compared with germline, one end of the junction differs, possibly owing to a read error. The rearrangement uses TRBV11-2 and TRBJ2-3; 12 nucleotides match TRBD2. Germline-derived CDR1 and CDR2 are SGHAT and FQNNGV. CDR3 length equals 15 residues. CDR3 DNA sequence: TGTGCCAGCAGCGCCCTAGCGGGGGGGACAGCTACGCAGTATTTT. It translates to CASSALAGGTATQYF.

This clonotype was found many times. In DNA, the CDR3 is TGTGCCAGCAGTTTTGTTCTAGGGGTGGTCGAGCAGTACTTC. Translation: CASSFVLGVVEQYF. The chain combines TRBV12-3 or TRBV12-4 with TRBJ2-7, with a tentative D call TRBD1 (5 bases). Trimming left V 3 bases short and J 6 bases short, with 15 bases between. This CDR3 has 14 residues.

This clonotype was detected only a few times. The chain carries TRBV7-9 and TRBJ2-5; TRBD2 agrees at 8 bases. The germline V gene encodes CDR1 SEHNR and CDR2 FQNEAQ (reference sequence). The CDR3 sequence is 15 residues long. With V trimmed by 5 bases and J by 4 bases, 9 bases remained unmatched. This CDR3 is CASSPGLAGSETQYF. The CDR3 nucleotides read TGTGCCAGCAGCCCCGGCCTAGCGGGCTCAGAGACCCAGTACTTC.

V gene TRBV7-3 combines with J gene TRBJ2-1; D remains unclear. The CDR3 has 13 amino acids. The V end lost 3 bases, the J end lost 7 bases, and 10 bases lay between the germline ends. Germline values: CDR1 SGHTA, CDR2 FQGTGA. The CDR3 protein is CASSLAFGNEQFF. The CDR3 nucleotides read TGTGCCAGCAGCTTGGCCTTCGGTAATGAGCAGTTCTTC.

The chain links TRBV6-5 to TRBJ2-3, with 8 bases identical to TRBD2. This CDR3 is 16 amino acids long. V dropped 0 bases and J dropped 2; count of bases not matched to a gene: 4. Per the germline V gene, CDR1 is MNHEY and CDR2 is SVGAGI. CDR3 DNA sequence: TGTGCCAGCAGTTACTCGCCTAGCGGGTACACAGATACGCAGTATTTT. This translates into CASSYSPSGYTDTQYF.